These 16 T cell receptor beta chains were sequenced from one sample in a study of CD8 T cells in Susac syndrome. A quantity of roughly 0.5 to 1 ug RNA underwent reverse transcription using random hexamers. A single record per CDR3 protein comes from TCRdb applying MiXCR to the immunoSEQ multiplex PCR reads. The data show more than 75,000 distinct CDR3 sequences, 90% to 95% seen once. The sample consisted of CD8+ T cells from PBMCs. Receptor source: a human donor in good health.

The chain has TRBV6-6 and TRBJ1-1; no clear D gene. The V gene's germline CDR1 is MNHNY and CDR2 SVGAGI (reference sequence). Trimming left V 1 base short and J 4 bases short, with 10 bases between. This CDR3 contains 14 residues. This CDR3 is CASSYFGVGTEAFF. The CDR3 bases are TGTGCCAGCAGTTACTTCGGGGTCGGCACTGAAGCTTTCTTT.

This CDR3 reads CASVGQDPYEQYF. The CDR3 DNA reads as TGTGCCAGCGTCGGGCAGGACCCCTACGAGCAGTACTTC. V usage is TRBV6-6 and J usage is TRBJ2-7; D unresolved. CDR1 and CDR2 (germline): MNHNY, SVGAGI (reference sequence). The CDR3 covers 13 residues. V was clipped by 8 bases and J by 2 bases, with 13 bases between them.

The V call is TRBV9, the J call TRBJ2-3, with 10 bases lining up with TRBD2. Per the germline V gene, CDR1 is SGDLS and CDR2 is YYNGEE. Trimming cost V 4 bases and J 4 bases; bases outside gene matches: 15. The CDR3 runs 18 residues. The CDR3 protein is CASSTRLAGESNPDTQYF. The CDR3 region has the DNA TGTGCCAGCAGCACCCGACTAGCGGGTGAGAGCAACCCAGATACGCAGTATTTT.

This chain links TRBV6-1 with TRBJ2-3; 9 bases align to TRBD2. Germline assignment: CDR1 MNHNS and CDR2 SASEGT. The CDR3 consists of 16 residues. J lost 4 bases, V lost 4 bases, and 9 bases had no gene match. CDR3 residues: CASSVRRGGGADTQYF. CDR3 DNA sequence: TGTGCCAGCAGTGTAAGGCGCGGGGGGGGCGCAGATACGCAGTATTTT.

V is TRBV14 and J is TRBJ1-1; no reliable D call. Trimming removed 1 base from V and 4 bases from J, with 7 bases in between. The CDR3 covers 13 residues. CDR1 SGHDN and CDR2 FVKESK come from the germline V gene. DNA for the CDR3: TGTGCCAGCAGCCAAGTCATCGCCACTGAAGCTTTCTTT. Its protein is CASSQVIATEAFF.

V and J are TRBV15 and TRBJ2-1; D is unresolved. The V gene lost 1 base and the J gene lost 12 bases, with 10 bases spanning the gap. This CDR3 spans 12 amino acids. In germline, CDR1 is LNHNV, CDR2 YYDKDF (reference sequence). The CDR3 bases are TGTGCCACCAGCAGAGGTGGGATCCCGCAGTTCTTC. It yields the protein CATSRGGIPQFF.

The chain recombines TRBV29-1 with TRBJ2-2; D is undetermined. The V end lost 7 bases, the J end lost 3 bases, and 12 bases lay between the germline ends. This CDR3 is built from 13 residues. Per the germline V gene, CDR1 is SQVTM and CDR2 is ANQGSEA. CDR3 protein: CSAAKEDTGELFF. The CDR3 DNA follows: TGCAGCGCCGCTAAAGAGGACACCGGGGAGCTGTTTTTT.

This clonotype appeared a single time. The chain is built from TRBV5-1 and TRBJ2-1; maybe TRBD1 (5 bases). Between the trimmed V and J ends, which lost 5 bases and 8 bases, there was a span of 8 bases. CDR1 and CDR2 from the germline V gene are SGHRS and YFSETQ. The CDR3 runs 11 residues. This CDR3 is CASRGLDEQFF. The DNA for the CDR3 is TGCGCCAGCAGGGGGCTGGATGAGCAGTTCTTC.

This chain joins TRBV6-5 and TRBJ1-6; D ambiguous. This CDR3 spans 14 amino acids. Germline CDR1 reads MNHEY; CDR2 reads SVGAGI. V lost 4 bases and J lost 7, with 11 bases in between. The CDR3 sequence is CASSSPTRNSPLHF. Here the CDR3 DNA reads TGTGCCAGCAGTTCCCCGACACGGAATTCACCCCTCCACTTT.

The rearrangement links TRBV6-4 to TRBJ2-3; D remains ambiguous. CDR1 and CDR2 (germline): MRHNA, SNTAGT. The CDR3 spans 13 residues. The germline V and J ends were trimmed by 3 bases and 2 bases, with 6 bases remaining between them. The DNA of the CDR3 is TGTGCCAGCAGTGATAAACCCACAGATACGCAGTATTTT. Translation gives CASSDKPTDTQYF.

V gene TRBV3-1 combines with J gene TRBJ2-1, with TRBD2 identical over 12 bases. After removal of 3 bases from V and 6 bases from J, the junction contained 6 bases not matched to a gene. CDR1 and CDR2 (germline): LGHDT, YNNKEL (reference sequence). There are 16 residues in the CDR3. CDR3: CASSHLAGGPGNEQFF. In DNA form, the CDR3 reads TGTGCCAGCAGCCACCTAGCGGGGGGGCCTGGCAATGAGCAGTTCTTC.

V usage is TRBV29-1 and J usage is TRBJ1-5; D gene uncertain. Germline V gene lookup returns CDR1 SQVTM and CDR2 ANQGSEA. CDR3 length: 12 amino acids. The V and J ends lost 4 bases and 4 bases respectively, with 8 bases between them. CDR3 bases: TGCAGCGTTGGAGATTTTAATCAGCCCCAGCATTTT. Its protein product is CSVGDFNQPQHF.

CDR3 protein: CASSLEGRTEAFF. CDR3 DNA sequence: TGTGCCAGCAGCTTAGAGGGGAGGACTGAAGCTTTCTTT. The V gene is TRBV7-6, the J gene TRBJ1-1; possibly TRBD1 for D (5 bases). V gave up 1 base and J gave up 5 bases, with 8 bases separating them. Germline CDR1 is SGHVS and CDR2 is FNYEAQ. The CDR3 is 13 residues long.

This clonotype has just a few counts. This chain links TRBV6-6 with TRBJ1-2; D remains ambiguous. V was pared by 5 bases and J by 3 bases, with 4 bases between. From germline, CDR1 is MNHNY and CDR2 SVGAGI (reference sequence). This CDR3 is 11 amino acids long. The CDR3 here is CASSLDYGYTF. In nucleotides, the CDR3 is TGTGCCAGCAGTCTAGACTATGGCTACACCTTC.

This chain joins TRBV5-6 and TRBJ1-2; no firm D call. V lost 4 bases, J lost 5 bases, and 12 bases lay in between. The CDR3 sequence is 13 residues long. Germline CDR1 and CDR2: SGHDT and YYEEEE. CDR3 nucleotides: TGTGCCAGCAGCCAAGAGGGAAATTATGGCTACACCTTC. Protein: CASSQEGNYGYTF.

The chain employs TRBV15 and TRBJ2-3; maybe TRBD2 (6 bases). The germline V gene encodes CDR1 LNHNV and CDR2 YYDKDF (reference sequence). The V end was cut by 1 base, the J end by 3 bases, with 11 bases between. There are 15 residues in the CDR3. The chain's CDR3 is CATSRGGGATDTQYF. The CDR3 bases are TGTGCCACCAGCAGAGGAGGCGGGGCGACAGATACGCAGTATTTT.